These 26 T cell receptor beta chains share one sample of origin, sequenced in a study of blood T cell repertoires in COVID-19. Produced via immunoSEQ multiplex PCR; TCRdb's table is partial and in-frame only. This repertoire shows about 87,000 clones, around 81% found once; its top ten account for approximately 2%. Sequencing used peripheral blood. Source of these receptors: an older woman with acute or convalescent COVID-19.

The genes are TRBV5-1 and TRBJ2-5, with a tentative D call TRBD2 (7 bases). The CDR3 has 16 amino acids. Germline V gene sequence: CDR1 SGHRS, CDR2 YFSETQ. V was cut by 6 bases and J by 4 bases, with 22 bases left in between. The CDR3 protein is CASTFGGRPGGETQYF. CDR3 nucleotides: TGCGCCAGCACCTTTGGGGGCAGGCCGGGGGGAGAGACCCAGTACTTC.

V usage is TRBV30 and J usage is TRBJ1-2; 11 positions agree with TRBD1. Looked up from germline, CDR1 is GTSNPN and CDR2 is SVGIG (reference sequence). The CDR3 runs to 16 residues. After removal of 4 bases from V and 3 bases from J, the junction contained 10 bases not matched to a gene. CDR3: CAWTGQGARQDYGYTF. As DNA, the CDR3 is TGTGCCTGGACCGGACAGGGGGCGCGGCAGGACTATGGCTACACCTTC.

The chain has TRBV5-1 and TRBJ2-2; 8 bases line up with TRBD2. Trimming removed 6 bases from V and 1 base from J; junction bases left unmatched: 5. Germline V gene lookup returns CDR1 SGHRS and CDR2 YFSETQ. The CDR3 spans 15 residues. Here the CDR3 reads CASTPGGVNTGELFF. Here the CDR3 DNA reads TGCGCCAGCACTCCCGGGGGGGTGAACACCGGGGAGCTGTTTTTT.

The V and J genes are TRBV3-1 (or the pseudogene TRBV3-2) and TRBJ2-2, with TRBD1 matching 8 bases. V lost 4 bases and J lost 9; bases outside the gene matches: 10. The CDR3 extends over 15 amino acids. CDR1 is LGHDT and CDR2 is YNNKEL in the germline V gene (reference sequence). The CDR3 DNA is TGTGCCAGCAGCCTAGGACAGGGTAGTACGAGGGAGCTGTTTTTT. Protein: CASSLGQGSTRELFF.

This sequence joins TRBV6-5 and TRBJ1-1; perhaps TRBD1 as D (6 bases). This CDR3 comprises 12 residues. Trimming pared 6 bases from V and 10 bases from J, leaving 15 bases between. Germline loops: CDR1 MNHEY, CDR2 SVGAGI. CDR3 in amino acids: CASRVNTGLAFF. The CDR3 region has the DNA TGTGCCAGCAGAGTGAATACAGGGTTAGCTTTCTTT.

The chain combines TRBV2 with TRBJ1-2; 8 nucleotides match TRBD1. Per the germline V gene, CDR1 is SNHLY and CDR2 is FYNNEI. The CDR3 is 12 amino acids. V lost 6 bases and J lost 5; bases outside the gene matches: 2. The CDR3 nucleotides read TGTGCCAGCAGGGACAGGGATTATGGCTACACCTTC. Its translation is CASRDRDYGYTF.

V is TRBV25-1 and J is TRBJ1-1; a possible D gene is TRBD1 (5 bases). The V and J ends lost 1 base and 3 bases respectively, with 9 bases between them. Per the germline V gene, CDR1 is MGHDK and CDR2 is SYGVNS. This CDR3 spans 14 amino acids. The CDR3 is CASSESGRDTEAFF. The DNA of the CDR3 is TGTGCCAGCAGTGAATCAGGCAGGGACACTGAAGCTTTCTTT.

The chain recombines TRBV3-1 (or the pseudogene TRBV3-2) with TRBJ2-7, with D perhaps matching TRBD1 (5 bases). The germline V gene encodes CDR1 LGHDT and CDR2 YNNKEL (reference sequence). The V end was cut by 2 bases, the J end by 6 bases, with 14 bases between. The length of the CDR3 is 14 residues. The CDR3 DNA reads TGTGCCAGCAGCCAAACAGGTCTTGGGCCCGAGCAGTACTTC. Translating gives CASSQTGLGPEQYF.

CDR3 in amino acids: CASSSGGTGAEKLFF. CDR3 in DNA: TGTGCCAGCAGCTCGGGGGGGACAGGGGCCGAAAAACTGTTTTTT. The chain couples TRBV5-4 to TRBJ1-4; 10 nucleotides align to TRBD1. This CDR3 is built from 15 residues. V shed 3 bases, J shed 8 bases, and the junction held 7 bases outside the gene matches. Germline assignment: CDR1 SGHNT and CDR2 YYREEE (reference sequence).

The chain employs TRBV5-1 and TRBJ2-3; 9 nucleotides align to TRBD1. From germline, CDR1 is SGHRS and CDR2 YFSETQ. This CDR3 has 16 residues. V lost 4 bases to trimming and J lost 1 base; unmatched junction nucleotides: 7. CDR3 sequence reads: CASSLLTGGGTDTQYF. The CDR3 nucleotides are TGCGCCAGCAGCCTGTTGACAGGGGGGGGCACAGATACGCAGTATTTT.

This clone was picked up one time. The chain is built from TRBV11-3 and TRBJ2-7; D is ambiguous. Trimming removed 4 bases from V and 7 bases from J, with 11 bases in between. The CDR3 is 12 residues long. From germline, CDR1 is SGHNT and CDR2 YENEEA. The CDR3 reads CASSSPVEEQYF. The CDR3 nucleotides read TGTGCCAGCAGCTCCCCGGTCGAAGAGCAGTACTTC.

The J gene is TRBJ1-5, the V gene TRBV28; 8 positions agree with TRBD1. J lost 6 bases, V lost 7 bases, and 8 bases had no gene match. The length of the CDR3 is 14 residues. Germline CDR1 and CDR2: MDHEN and SYDVKM. The CDR3 reads CASTTGQGSQPQHF. In DNA, the CDR3 is TGTGCCAGCACCACCGGACAGGGCAGTCAGCCCCAGCATTTT. Supplemented by reference TRBV28 and TRBJ1-5, the full variable domain reads DVKVTQSSRYLVKRTGEKVFLECVQDMDHENMFWYRQDPGLGLRLIYFSYDVKMKEKGDIPEGYSVSREKKERFSLILESASTNQTSMYLCASTTGQGSQPQHFGDGTRLSIL.

This clone was recorded only once. The chain carries TRBV18 and TRBJ1-6, with a tentative D call TRBD1 (5 bases). The CDR3 is 16 amino acids. V lost 3 bases and J 9 bases, leaving 18 bases between the germline ends. The germline gives CDR1 KGHSH, CDR2 LQKENI. CDR3 DNA: TGTGCCAGCTCACCTGAGGAGGCAGGGAGGGGTTCACCCCTCCACTTT. Encoded protein: CASSPEEAGRGSPLHF.

This clone showed up just once. Within the sample, other DNA sequences also encode this same CDR3. This rearrangement joins TRBV5-1 to TRBJ2-3; possibly TRBD2 for D (5 bases). CDR3 length: 13 amino acids. Deletions cut 0 bases from V and 6 bases from J, with 8 bases between. Germline lookup yields CDR1 SGHRS and CDR2 YFSETQ. The CDR3 nucleotides read TGCGCCAGCAGCTTGGCTGGCGGGGATACGCAGTATTTT. This encodes CASSLAGGDTQYF.

The V and J genes are TRBV5-5 and TRBJ1-4, with 7 nucleotides matching TRBD1. This CDR3 region has 15 residues. V lost 2 bases and J lost 8; bases outside the gene matches: 9. CDR1 and CDR2 from the germline V gene are SGHKS and YYEKEE (reference sequence). In DNA, the CDR3 is TGTGCCAGCAGCTTTGAAGGGACAGCAGGCGAAAAACTGTTTTTT. This encodes CASSFEGTAGEKLFF.

This clone is a singleton in its sample. The chain carries TRBV6-2 or TRBV6-3 and TRBJ2-7; possibly TRBD1 for D (6 bases). CDR1 and CDR2 from the germline V gene are MNHEY and SVGEGT. The CDR3 covers 16 residues. V was pared by 5 bases and J by 6 bases, with 23 bases between. The CDR3 DNA is TGTGCCAGCAGTATACCGGTACGTTTGGGGGCAGTCGAGCAGTACTTC. This gives the protein CASSIPVRLGAVEQYF.

This clone was detected only a few times. The chain is built from TRBV12-5 and TRBJ1-3, with D possibly TRBD1 on 6 matching bases. V was trimmed by 6 bases and J by 0 bases, leaving 12 bases between them. Germline V gene data show CDR1 as LGHNT and CDR2 as FRNRAP. The CDR3 consists of 15 residues. CDR3 residues: CASGPSGASGNTIYF. CDR3 bases: TGTGCTAGTGGCCCTTCAGGGGCCTCTGGAAACACCATATATTTT.

As concerns this clone: The same CDR3 can be traced to other DNA sequences in this sample. V is TRBV6-5 and J is TRBJ2-2, with D maybe TRBD1 (5 bases). Per the germline V gene, CDR1 is MNHEY and CDR2 is SVGAGI. This CDR3 contains 14 residues. The V end lost 6 bases, the J end lost 1 base, and 9 bases lay between the germline ends. CDR3 amino acids: CASRTQGNTGELFF. As DNA, the CDR3 is TGTGCCAGCAGGACTCAGGGGAACACCGGGGAGCTGTTTTTT.

V is TRBV19 and J is TRBJ2-2; TRBD2 matches 8 bases. The CDR3 sequence is 15 residues long. The germline gives CDR1 LNHDA, CDR2 SQIVND (reference sequence). The ends lost 5 bases at V and 6 bases at J; junction bases unmatched: 8. In DNA, the CDR3 is TGTGCCAGTAGTGCCGGGGGGGCGTTCCCCGGGGAGCTGTTTTTT. Protein: CASSAGGAFPGELFF.

This chain links TRBV30 with TRBJ2-7, with 9 bases aligning to TRBD2. CDR3 length equals 14 residues. Germline V gene data show CDR1 as GTSNPN and CDR2 as SVGIG (reference sequence). The CDR3 bases are TGTGCTTTCGCTAGCGGGGCAGCATCCTACGAGCAGTACTTC. Protein product: CAFASGAASYEQYF.

V and J are TRBV6-1 and TRBJ2-3, with 7 bases lining up with TRBD1. The V gene end was trimmed by 4 bases and the J gene end by 1 base; junction bases not matched to a gene: 8. From germline, CDR1 is MNHNS and CDR2 SASEGT. The CDR3 spans 16 residues. The CDR3 region has the DNA TGTGCCAGCAGTGCACTAAACGGACAGGGCACAGATACGCAGTATTTT. Its translation is CASSALNGQGTDTQYF.

The chain couples TRBV28 to TRBJ2-3, with 11 bases identical to TRBD1. CDR3 length equals 14 residues. Germline CDR1 reads MDHEN; CDR2 reads SYDVKM. The trim removed 5 bases at V and 3 bases at J, leaving 1 base unmatched. The DNA for the CDR3 is TGTGCCAGCAGTGGACAGGGGGCGACAGATACGCAGTATTTT. Its translation is CASSGQGATDTQYF.

This chain uses TRBV5-1 with TRBJ2-6; D not resolved. Per germline, CDR1 SGHRS and CDR2 YFSETQ. The CDR3 length is 17 residues. Trimming cost V 3 bases and J 0 bases, with 13 bases left between them. CDR3 coding DNA: TGCGCCAGCAGCTCCAGGTCACCCATCTCTGGGGCCAACGTCCTGACTTTC. It yields the protein CASSSRSPISGANVLTF.

The rearrangement joins TRBV6-5 to TRBJ2-5, with D possibly being TRBD2 (5 bases). V lost 0 bases, J lost 5 bases, and 10 bases lay in between. This CDR3 spans 14 amino acids. Germline CDR1 and CDR2: MNHEY and SVGAGI. The CDR3 region is CASSYSLAGETQYF. CDR3 nucleotides: TGTGCCAGCAGTTACTCTCTTGCGGGTGAGACCCAGTACTTC.

The CDR3 loop reads CASSLDRTGIQETQYF. CDR3 in DNA: TGCGCCAGCAGCTTAGACAGGACAGGGATACAAGAGACCCAGTACTTC. This chain connects TRBV5-1 to TRBJ2-5, with TRBD1 identical over 8 bases. V lost 2 bases and J lost 2; bases outside the gene matches: 8. The V gene's germline CDR1 is SGHRS and CDR2 YFSETQ. The CDR3 has 16 amino acids.

The chain links TRBV24-1 to TRBJ2-3; D is ambiguous. CDR3 length: 14 residues. In germline, CDR1 is KGHDR, CDR2 SFDVKD. V was clipped by 10 bases and J by 2 bases, with 15 bases between them. CDR3 residues: CATVRSRDTDTQYF. As DNA, the CDR3 is TGTGCCACGGTCCGGAGCAGAGACACAGATACGCAGTATTTT.